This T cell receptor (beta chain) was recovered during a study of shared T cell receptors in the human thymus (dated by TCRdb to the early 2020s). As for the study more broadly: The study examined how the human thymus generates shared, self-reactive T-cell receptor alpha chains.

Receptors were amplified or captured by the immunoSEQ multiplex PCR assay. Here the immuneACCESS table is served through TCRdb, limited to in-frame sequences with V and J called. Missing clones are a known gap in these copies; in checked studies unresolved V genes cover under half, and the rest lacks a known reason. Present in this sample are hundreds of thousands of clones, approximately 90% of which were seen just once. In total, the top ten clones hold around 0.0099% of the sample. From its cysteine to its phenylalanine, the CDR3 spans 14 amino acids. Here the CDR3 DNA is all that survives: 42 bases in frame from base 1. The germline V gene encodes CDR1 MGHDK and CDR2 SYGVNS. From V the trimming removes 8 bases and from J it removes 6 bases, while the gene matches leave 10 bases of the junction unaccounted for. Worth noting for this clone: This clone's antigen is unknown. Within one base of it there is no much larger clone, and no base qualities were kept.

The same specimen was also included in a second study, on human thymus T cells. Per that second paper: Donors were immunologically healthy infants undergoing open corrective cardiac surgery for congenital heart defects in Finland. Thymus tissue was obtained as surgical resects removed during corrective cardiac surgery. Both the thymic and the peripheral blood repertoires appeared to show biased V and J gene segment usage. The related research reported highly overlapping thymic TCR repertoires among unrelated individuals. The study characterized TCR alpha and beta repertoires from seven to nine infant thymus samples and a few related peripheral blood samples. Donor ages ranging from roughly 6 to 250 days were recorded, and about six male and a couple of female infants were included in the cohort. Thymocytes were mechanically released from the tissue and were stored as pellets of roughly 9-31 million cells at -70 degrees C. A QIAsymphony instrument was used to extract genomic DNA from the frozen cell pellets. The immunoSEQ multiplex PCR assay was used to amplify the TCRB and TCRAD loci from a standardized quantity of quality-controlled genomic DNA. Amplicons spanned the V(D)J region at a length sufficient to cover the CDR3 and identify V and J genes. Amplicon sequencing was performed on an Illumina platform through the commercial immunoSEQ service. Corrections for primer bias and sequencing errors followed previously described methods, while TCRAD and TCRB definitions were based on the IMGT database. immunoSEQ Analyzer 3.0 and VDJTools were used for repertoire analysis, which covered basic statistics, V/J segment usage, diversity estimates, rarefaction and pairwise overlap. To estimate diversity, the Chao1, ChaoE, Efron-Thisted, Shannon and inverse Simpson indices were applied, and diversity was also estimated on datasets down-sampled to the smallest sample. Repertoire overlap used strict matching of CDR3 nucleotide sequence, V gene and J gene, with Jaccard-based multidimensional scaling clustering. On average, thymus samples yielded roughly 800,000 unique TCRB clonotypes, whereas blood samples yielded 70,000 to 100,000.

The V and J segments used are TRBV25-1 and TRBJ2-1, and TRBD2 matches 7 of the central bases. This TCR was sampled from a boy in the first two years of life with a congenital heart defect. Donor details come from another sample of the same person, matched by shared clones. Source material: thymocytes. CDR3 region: CASGGLGGGNEQFF. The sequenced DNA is TGTGCCAGCGGAGGACTAGGAGGAGGCAATGAGCAGTTCTTC.